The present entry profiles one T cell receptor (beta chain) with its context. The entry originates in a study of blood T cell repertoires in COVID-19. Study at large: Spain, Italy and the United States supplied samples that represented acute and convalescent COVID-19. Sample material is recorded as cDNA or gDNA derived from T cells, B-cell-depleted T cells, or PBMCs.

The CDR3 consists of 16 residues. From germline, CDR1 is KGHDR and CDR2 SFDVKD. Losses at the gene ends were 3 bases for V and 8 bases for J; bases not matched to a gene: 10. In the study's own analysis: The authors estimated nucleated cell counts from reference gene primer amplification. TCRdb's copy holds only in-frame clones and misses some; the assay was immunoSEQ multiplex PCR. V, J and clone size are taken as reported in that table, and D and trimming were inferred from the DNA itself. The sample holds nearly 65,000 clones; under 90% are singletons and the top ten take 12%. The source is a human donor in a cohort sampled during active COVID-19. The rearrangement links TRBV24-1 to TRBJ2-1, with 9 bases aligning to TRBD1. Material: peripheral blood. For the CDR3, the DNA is TGTGCCACCAGTGATGAGCCGGGACAGGGAAACGATGAGCAGTTCTTC. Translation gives CATSDEPGQGNDEQFF.